This T cell receptor (beta chain) was observed in a study of T cell responses to AZD1222 COVID-19 vaccine. Study-level findings and limits: Seropositive status at baseline applied to only five to seven AZD1222 recipients. Breadth and depth of Spike-specific TCRs rose after two AZD1222 doses. After the peak T cell response, and only then, were repertoires sampled. Mostly white British, mostly female donors; authors suggested clonal diversity may be underestimated.

The CDR3 contains 14 residues. The V end was cut by 5 bases, the J end by 0 bases, with 9 bases between. Germline CDR1 LNHDA, CDR2 SQIVND (reference sequence). TCRdb's copy holds only in-frame clones and misses some; the assay was immunoSEQ multiplex PCR. Of 150,000 or so clones in the sample, around 90% are singletons; the top ten hold under 2.5%. Concerning this clone itself: Its antigen remains unidentified.

The TCR sequence derives from an adult in good health. The source material was peripheral blood, sampled on day 0 of AZD1222 vaccination. The chain links TRBV19 to TRBJ2-3; TRBD1 might be the D (5 bases). The CDR3: CASSVGLSTDTQYF. Written as DNA, the CDR3 is TGTGCCAGTAGTGTGGGGCTCAGCACAGATACGCAGTATTTT.